Listed below are T cell receptor beta chains from one sample, sequenced in a study of identical twins. TCRdb redid the calling of the 5' RACE reads with MiXCR, one entry per CDR3 protein. The sample shows about 900,000 distinct CDR3 sequences, 12% of them seen only once. These data were likewise used in another study, on yellow fever vaccine responses in identical twins.

Sequencing was carried out using PBMCs. These receptors all stem from a woman between 18 and 30 years old in good health. Each CDR3 is given with its conserved first and last residue. The D gene is left open where the match is weak. Clone size appears in some rows only: once, few, many, or a class for an expanded clone.

j_call v_call clone_size d_call cdr3_nt cdr3_aa
TRBJ1-5 TRBV11-2 few . TGTGCCAGCAGCTTAGGGTCGCCCGGCTCCAATCAGCCCCAGCATTTT CASSLGSPGSNQPQHF
TRBJ2-2 TRBV6-1 . . TGTGCCAGCCAACCCGGCAGCCTTAACACCGGGGAGCTGTTTTTT CASQPGSLNTGELFF
TRBJ2-1 TRBV28 few TRBD2 TGTGCCAGCAGTTTAGTGACTAGCGGAATCAATGAGCAGTTCTTC CASSLVTSGINEQFF
TRBJ2-1 TRBV4-2 few . TGTGCCAGCAGCCAAGGGCGGGCAGGGGAAACGGATGAGCAGTTCTTC CASSQGRAGETDEQFF
TRBJ2-1 TRBV29-1 few . TGCAGCGTTGCTACCGGGATAAACGATGGAGAGCAGTTCTTC CSVATGINDGEQFF
TRBJ1-1 TRBV6-4 many . TGTGCCAGCAGTGAGTTGCCGGGGGTCACTGAAGCTTTCTTT CASSELPGVTEAFF
TRBJ2-1 TRBV7-3 few . TGTGCCAGCCCATGGCGGGACAAGGAAGAAGCCTACAATGAGCAGTTCTTC CASPWRDKEEAYNEQFF
TRBJ2-1 TRBV7-9 . TRBD2 TGTGCCAGCAGCCCCTTAGCGGGATCGGGATCTGAGCAGTTCTTC CASSPLAGSGSEQFF
TRBJ1-2 TRBV5-5 few TRBD1 TGTGCCAGCAGCCTGACAGGGAACAACTATGGCTACACCTTC CASSLTGNNYGYTF
TRBJ2-1 TRBV20-1 few . TGCAGTGCTAGGGGGGTCCGGGACTCCGGTTACAATGAGCAGTTCTTC CSARGVRDSGYNEQFF
TRBJ1-2 TRBV10-1 many . TGCGCCAGACCCCGTCGGAGGGTTTATGGCTACACCTTC CARPRRRVYGYTF
TRBJ1-2 TRBV27 few . TGTGCCAGCATACGGACGTACTATGGCTACACCTTC CASIRTYYGYTF
TRBJ2-2 TRBV5-1 . TRBD1 TGCGCCAGCAAGACAGGGGGAAATACCGGGGAGCTGTTTTTT CASKTGGNTGELFF
TRBJ2-5 TRBV4-1 many TRBD2 TGCGCCAGCAGCCCTGGAGCGGGATCAGAGACCCAGTACTTC CASSPGAGSETQYF
TRBJ2-1 TRBV6-1 . TRBD2 TGTGCCAGTAGGCTGGGGGACTACTCCTACAATGAGCAGTTCTTC CASRLGDYSYNEQFF
TRBJ2-5 TRBV19 . . TGTGCCACCTCCGGCCTCCGCGAGACCCAGTACTTC CATSGLRETQYF
TRBJ1-5 TRBV2 . TRBD1 TGTGCCAGCAGTAATTCAGGGGGCGATCAGCCCCAGCATTTT CASSNSGGDQPQHF
TRBJ2-4 TRBV6-2/TRBV6-3 . TRBD1 TGTGCCAGCAGTCGGGGGACAGGGCGGGAAACTACTTCCTTAGCCAAAAACATTCAGTACTTC CASSRGTGRETTSLAKNIQYF
TRBJ1-2 TRBV20-1 few . TGCAGTGCTAGAGATACCGTACCGGGGAACTATGGCTACACCTTC CSARDTVPGNYGYTF
TRBJ1-1 TRBV27 few . TGTGCCAGCAGTCTACAGGGAACTTACACTGAAGCTTTCTTT CASSLQGTYTEAFF
TRBJ2-7 TRBV18 . TRBD2 TGTGCCAGTAGTACCGGGACTAGCGGGGCCTACGAGCAGTACTTC CASSTGTSGAYEQYF
TRBJ2-5 TRBV11-2 . TRBD1 TGTGCCAGCAGCGACAGGGCCTGGGGAGAGACCCAGTACTTC CASSDRAWGETQYF
TRBJ2-1 TRBV5-1 . . TGCGCCAGCAGCTTAAGGCTAGATGGATCTGGTGAGCAGTTCTTC CASSLRLDGSGEQFF
TRBJ2-7 TRBV5-1 few TRBD2 TGCGCCAGCAAGGCGGGGGGGAGCTCCTACGAGCAGTACTTC CASKAGGSSYEQYF
TRBJ2-1 TRBV7-2 few TRBD2 TGTGCCAGCAGCTGGGGACTAGCGGGGCCCTACAATGAGCAGTTCTTC CASSWGLAGPYNEQFF
TRBJ2-5 TRBV12-3/TRBV12-4 many . TGTGCCAGCAGGGACAGCCAAGAGACCCAGTACTTC CASRDSQETQYF
TRBJ2-1 TRBV28 . TRBD2 TGTGCCAGCAGTTTATATGTGGGCGCTAGCGGGGAAGCCAATGAGCAGTTCTTC CASSLYVGASGEANEQFF
TRBJ2-7 TRBV7-9 . TRBD1 TGTGCCAGCAGCCCGTGGACAGGGTCATTTTACGAGCAGTACTTC CASSPWTGSFYEQYF
TRBJ2-3 TRBV27 . . TGTGCCAGCAGTTCTAAACACAGCTCAGATACGCAGTATTTT CASSSKHSSDTQYF
TRBJ2-7 TRBV2 . TRBD2 TGTGCCAGCAGTGAAGGGGGACTAGCGAGCTCCTACGAGCAGTACTTC CASSEGGLASSYEQYF
TRBJ2-5 TRBV9 . TRBD2 TGTGCCAGCAGCCCTCAACCCGGGACTAGCGGGGGGGCGATCGGGCAAGAGACCCAGTACTTC CASSPQPGTSGGAIGQETQYF
TRBJ1-2 TRBV6-5 . . TGTGCCAGCAGTTACTCTCCCGGGATCTATGGCTACACCTTC CASSYSPGIYGYTF
TRBJ2-3 TRBV7-2 few TRBD2 TGTGCCAGCAGACTAGCGGGAGTTGCAGATACGCAGTATTTT CASRLAGVADTQYF
TRBJ1-1 TRBV20-1 few . TGCACCGGGAGGCGGATCATGAACACTGAAGCTTTCTTT CTGRRIMNTEAFF
TRBJ1-5 TRBV4-1 many . TGCGCCAGCAGCGAAGGAATACAGGGAGGGCGTCAGCCCCAGCATTTT CASSEGIQGGRQPQHF
TRBJ1-1 TRBV27 . . TGTGCCAGCAGTTTAAGGGCAGGGTTAAACACTGAAGCTTTCTTT CASSLRAGLNTEAFF
TRBJ2-7 TRBV4-2 few . TGTGCCAGCAGCGCACTAGGGGACGAGCAGTACTTC CASSALGDEQYF
TRBJ1-4 TRBV12-3/TRBV12-4 . . TGTGCCAGCAGCGCGGGGGGGTCGGTTCGTGAAAAACTGTTTTTT CASSAGGSVREKLFF
TRBJ2-1 TRBV13 . TRBD2 TGTGCCATCAGTTTAGTCCTAGCGGGGGGGCTCAGCTACAATGAGCAGTTCTTC CAISLVLAGGLSYNEQFF
TRBJ2-5 TRBV6-2/TRBV6-3 few . TGTGCCAGCAGACTCGACCAGCCTCAAGAGACCCAGTACTTC CASRLDQPQETQYF
TRBJ2-3 TRBV4-1 few TRBD2 TGCGCCAGCAGCCAAGAGGGGGTAGCGGGGCGGGCAGATACGCAGTATTTT CASSQEGVAGRADTQYF
TRBJ2-1 TRBV12-3/TRBV12-4 few TRBD2 TGTGCCAGCAGTTTAGGGGGGTCTAGCGGAGCCTACAATGAGCAGTTCTTC CASSLGGSSGAYNEQFF
TRBJ2-5 TRBV29-1 once . TGCAGCGTCGGGACTGACAAAGAGACCCAGTACTTC CSVGTDKETQYF
TRBJ2-2 TRBV6-1 . TRBD2 TGTGCCAGCACGGCAGGTCCGGGACTAGCCGGGGAGCTGTTTTTT CASTAGPGLAGELFF
TRBJ2-2 TRBV24-1 . . TGTGCCACCAGGGGACTGAGGACCGGGGAGCTGTTTTTT CATRGLRTGELFF
TRBJ1-5 TRBV12-3/TRBV12-4 few . TGTGCCAGCAGTCAAGGGTCTGGGATTAGCAATCAGCCCCAGCATTTT CASSQGSGISNQPQHF
TRBJ1-6 TRBV12-3/TRBV12-4 few . TGTGCCAGCAGTAAGCGAGACAGCTACTATAATTCACCCCTCCACTTT CASSKRDSYYNSPLHF
TRBJ2-1 TRBV4-2 . TRBD2 TGTGCCAGCAGCCCGCCTAGCGGACAACACAATGAGCAGTTCTTC CASSPPSGQHNEQFF
TRBJ2-3 TRBV19 few . TGTGCCAGTAGTATGGTTCGTACAGATACGCAGTATTTT CASSMVRTDTQYF
TRBJ2-3 TRBV5-6 . . TGTGCCAGCAGCTTTGCCGGGGGTCTCACAGATACGCAGTATTTT CASSFAGGLTDTQYF
TRBJ2-2 TRBV27 many TRBD2 TGTGCCAGCAGTCCAACCGGGACTAGCGTATCCGGGGAGCTGTTTTTT CASSPTGTSVSGELFF
TRBJ1-5 TRBV28 . . TGTGCCAGCAGTCCTCGACGGGATAATCAGCCCCAGCATTTT CASSPRRDNQPQHF
TRBJ2-3 TRBV5-1 many . TGCGCCAGCAGCTTGCCGGGCGATACGCAGTATTTT CASSLPGDTQYF
TRBJ2-1 TRBV7-9 many TRBD1 TGTGCCAGCAGCACAGGGACAGGGAATAGCCATGAGCAGTTCTTC CASSTGTGNSHEQFF
TRBJ1-6 TRBV10-3 many . TGTGCCATCAGTGGCCTGGGAGCCCCAAATTCACCCCTCCACTTT CAISGLGAPNSPLHF
TRBJ1-1 TRBV12-3/TRBV12-4 . . TGTGCCAGCGGCCGGTTGGGTCCTGAAGCTTTCTTT CASGRLGPEAFF
TRBJ2-7 TRBV7-9 many . TGTGCCAGCAGCTTAGGGCTAGCTGATGCCTACGAGCAGTACTTC CASSLGLADAYEQYF
TRBJ2-6 TRBV5-1 . . TGCGCCAGCAGCTTGTTTACGGGGTCTGGGGCCAACGTCCTGACTTTC CASSLFTGSGANVLTF
TRBJ2-3 TRBV15 . . TGTGCCACCAGCAGGATCCGCACAGATACGCAGTATTTT CATSRIRTDTQYF